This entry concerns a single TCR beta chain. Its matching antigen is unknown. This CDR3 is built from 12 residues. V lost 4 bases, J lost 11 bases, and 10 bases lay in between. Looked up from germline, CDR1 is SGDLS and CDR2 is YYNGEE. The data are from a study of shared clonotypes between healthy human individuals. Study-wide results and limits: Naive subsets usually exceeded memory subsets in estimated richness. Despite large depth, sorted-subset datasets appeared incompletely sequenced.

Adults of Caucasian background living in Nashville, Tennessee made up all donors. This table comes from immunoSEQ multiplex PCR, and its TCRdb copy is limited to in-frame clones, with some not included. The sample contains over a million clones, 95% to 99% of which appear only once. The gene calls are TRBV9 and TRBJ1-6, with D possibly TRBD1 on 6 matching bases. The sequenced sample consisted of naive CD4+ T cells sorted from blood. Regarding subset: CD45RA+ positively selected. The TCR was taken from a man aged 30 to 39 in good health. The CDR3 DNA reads TGTGCCAGCAGCCGGGACAATACACCCCTCCACTTT. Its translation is CASSRDNTPLHF. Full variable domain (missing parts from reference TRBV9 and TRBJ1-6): DSGVTQTPKHLITATGQRVTLRCSPRSGDLSVYWYQQSLDQGLQFLIQYYNGEERAKGNILERFSAQQFPDLHSELNLSSLELGDSALYFCASSRDNTPLHFGNGTRLTVT.